The entry that follows covers one T cell receptor (beta chain) sequence. Antigen: not known. This entry comes from a study of cytomegalovirus exposure and HLA in healthy donors. General study points: The study dropped some indistinguishable V segments, TRBV6-2 and TRBV6-3 among them. In a later analysis, more than 15,000 TCR beta sequences were associated with HLA alleles at 0.05 false discovery rate.

Germline V gene sequence: CDR1 MNHNS, CDR2 SASEGT. V lost 2 bases and J lost 2, with 15 bases in between. The CDR3 spans 16 residues. The PCR ran on 60 Vbeta and 13 Jbeta primers. The table came from immunoSEQ multiplex PCR; TCRdb's copy has only in-frame clones and leaves some out. The sample has around 180,000 clones; about four fifths are singletons. This rearrangement joins TRBV6-1 to TRBJ1-2; D is uncertain. The sample comprised PBMCs. This TCR was recovered from a man younger than 45 in good health and CMV-seropositive. The CDR3 DNA reads as TGTGCCAGCAGTGAACGGCCCGACACCCGGAACTATGGCTACACCTTC. It is translated as CASSERPDTRNYGYTF.